The rows below give T cell receptor beta chains drawn from one sample of a study of radiation and T cells in renal cell carcinoma. Here immunoSEQ multiplex PCR was the method, and the copy in TCRdb shows in-frame clones only, minus some. The sample holds 95,000 to 150,000 clones, over 75% seen once. The material was blood, obtained from a patient whose treatment included radiotherapy and nephrectomy. Receptors originate from a man aged 50 to 59 with renal cell carcinoma. Each CDR3 is given with its conserved first and last residue. D genes are given only for firm matches. Size is omitted from some rows. Given values are once, few, many or a class for expanded clones.

d_call: TRBD2
v_call: TRBV6-6
clone_size: NA
j_call: TRBJ2-7
cdr3_nt: TGTGCCAGCAGTTATTTCGAGGGAGGGAGTACCGAGCAGTACTTC
cdr3_aa: CASSYFEGGSTEQYF

d_call: NA
v_call: TRBV9
clone_size: NA
j_call: TRBJ1-2
cdr3_nt: TGTGCCAGCAGCGGGGGACCGCACGACTTTGGCTACACCTTC
cdr3_aa: CASSGGPHDFGYTF

d_call: TRBD1
v_call: TRBV6-5
clone_size: NA
j_call: TRBJ2-2
cdr3_nt: TGTGCCAGCAGGGGACAGGGAGTTGCCGGGGAGCTGTTTTTT
cdr3_aa: CASRGQGVAGELFF

d_call: TRBD2
v_call: TRBV9
clone_size: NA
j_call: TRBJ2-1
cdr3_nt: TGTGCCAGCAGCGTAGCGGGGGGGCGGAATGAGCAGTTCTTC
cdr3_aa: CASSVAGGRNEQFF

d_call: NA
v_call: TRBV6-1
clone_size: NA
j_call: TRBJ1-2
cdr3_nt: TGTGCCAGCAGTGAAACAAGAAACTATGGCTACACCTTC
cdr3_aa: CASSETRNYGYTF

d_call: NA
v_call: TRBV7-2
clone_size: NA
j_call: TRBJ2-5
cdr3_nt: TGTGCCAGCAGGCCACCGGGCGGGGAGACCCAGTACTTC
cdr3_aa: CASRPPGGETQYF

d_call: TRBD1
v_call: TRBV9
clone_size: NA
j_call: TRBJ2-7
cdr3_nt: TGTGCCAGCAGCCCATATAGTATGCAGGGGGCCCACGAGCAGTACTTC
cdr3_aa: CASSPYSMQGAHEQYF

d_call: NA
v_call: TRBV30
clone_size: NA
j_call: TRBJ2-3
cdr3_nt: TGTGCTTGGAGCGGAGTGGGTAGGGGGGCAGATACGCAGTATTTT
cdr3_aa: CAWSGVGRGADTQYF

d_call: TRBD2
v_call: TRBV19
clone_size: NA
j_call: TRBJ2-1
cdr3_nt: TGTGCCAGTAGTATTTGGCGGGAGCGCAATGAGCAGTTCTTC
cdr3_aa: CASSIWRERNEQFF

d_call: NA
v_call: TRBV7-9
clone_size: NA
j_call: TRBJ1-2
cdr3_nt: TGTGCCAGCAGCTTAGGAGAGGGAGATGGCTACACCTTC
cdr3_aa: CASSLGEGDGYTF

d_call: NA
v_call: TRBV23-1
clone_size: once
j_call: TRBJ1-3
cdr3_nt: TGCGCCAGCCAGAGGTATCCAGAGGTCTCTGGAAACACCATATATTTT
cdr3_aa: CASQRYPEVSGNTIYF

d_call: NA
v_call: TRBV30
clone_size: few
j_call: TRBJ1-1
cdr3_nt: TGTGCCTGGACCTGGACCTGGAGCACTGAAGCTTTCTTT
cdr3_aa: CAWTWTWSTEAFF

d_call: NA
v_call: TRBV19
clone_size: NA
j_call: TRBJ2-7
cdr3_nt: TGTGCCAGTAGTAAGGGGGGACGGATCTCCTACGAGCAGTACTTC
cdr3_aa: CASSKGGRISYEQYF

d_call: TRBD1
v_call: TRBV28
clone_size: NA
j_call: TRBJ2-3
cdr3_nt: TGTGCCAGCAGACGACAGGGAGCAGATACGCAGTATTTT
cdr3_aa: CASRRQGADTQYF

d_call: NA
v_call: TRBV7-8
clone_size: NA
j_call: TRBJ1-1
cdr3_nt: TGTGCCAGCAGCTTGCCCCGGGCGACCACTAAGAGCACTGAAGCTTTCTTT
cdr3_aa: CASSLPRATTKSTEAFF

d_call: TRBD2
v_call: TRBV7-6
clone_size: few
j_call: TRBJ2-3
cdr3_nt: TGTGCCAGCAGCTTAGAAGCGGGAGTTGGTAACACAGATACGCAGTATTTT
cdr3_aa: CASSLEAGVGNTDTQYF

d_call: NA
v_call: TRBV11-2
clone_size: NA
j_call: TRBJ2-1
cdr3_nt: TGTGCCAGCAGCTTCTCGGGAAGCTCCTACAATGAGCAGTTCTTC
cdr3_aa: CASSFSGSSYNEQFF